This T cell receptor (beta chain) was retrieved from a study of OX40 agonist ivuxolimab in advanced cancers. Turning to the study itself: Dose-escalation patients' cancers were hepatocellular carcinoma, melanoma, renal cell or head and neck cancer.

Assay: immunoSEQ multiplex PCR; the TCRdb copy retains only in-frame clones and omits some. The sample consists of around 77,000 clones, approximately 92% of them appearing once. Study-wide points: Among T cells, CD8+ cells averaged more expanded clones than CD4+ cells.

On this clone itself: As yet, its antigen is unknown.

From germline, CDR1 is LNHNV and CDR2 YYDKDF (reference sequence). With 5 bases clipped from V and 4 bases from J, the junction kept 8 bases outside the gene matches. The CDR3 length is 15 residues. This chain joins TRBV15 and TRBJ2-5; TRBD1 matches at 9 bases. The specimen comprised CD4+ or CD8+ T cells sorted from blood, sampled in a trial of the OX40 agonist ivuxolimab. The clonotype originates from an adult with an advanced solid tumor such as melanoma, head and neck, liver or kidney cancer. In DNA form, the CDR3 reads TGTGCCACCAGCGGACCGGGACAGGGTGGAGAGACCCAGTACTTC. This encodes CATSGPGQGGETQYF.